This is a list of T cell receptor beta chains from one sample in a study of T cell changes during pregnancy in multiple sclerosis. Assay used: immunoSEQ multiplex PCR; TCRdb lists only in-frame clones, some missing. The sample yields tens of thousands of clones, 85% to 95% seen once. Sample: peripheral blood. These receptors originate from a female donor with multiple sclerosis, enrolled in a pregnancy study. CDR3s include the opening cysteine and the closing phenylalanine or tryptophan. The D gene is left open where the match is weak. Size tells how often a clone was seen (once, few, many) or the class of an expanded clone, and some rows leave it out.

V	D	size	J	DNA	CDR3
TRBV27	.	.	TRBJ1-1	TGTGCCAGCAGTTTATGGGTGGCCACTGAAGCTTTCTTT	CASSLWVATEAFF
TRBV5-5	.	once	TRBJ2-1	TGTGCCAGCAGCTTGGGCTCCTCAGACTTAAACAATGAGCAGTTCTTC	CASSLGSSDLNNEQFF
TRBV7-2	TRBD2	.	TRBJ2-2	TGTGCCAGCAGTACCGGACTAGTTCCAGACCGGGAGCTGTTTTTT	CASSTGLVPDRELFF
TRBV7-2	.	.	TRBJ2-7	TGTGCCAGCAGCTTAACGCGCTACGAGCAGTACTTC	CASSLTRYEQYF
TRBV28	.	.	TRBJ1-1	TGTGCCAGCATATATCGGGGGGCGACTGAAGCTTTCTTT	CASIYRGATEAFF
TRBV4-1	.	.	TRBJ1-1	TGCGCCAGCAGCCCAAGGGAACTACTGAACACTGAAGCTTTCTTT	CASSPRELLNTEAFF
TRBV5-5	TRBD1	once	TRBJ1-3	TGTGCCAGCAGCTTTGGACAGGGCGGAAACACCATATATTTT	CASSFGQGGNTIYF
TRBV23-1	TRBD1	once	TRBJ2-6	TGCGCCAGCAGTCACCTAAAGGGGGCTCCTGCTCCTGGGGCCAACGTCCTGACTTTC	CASSHLKGAPAPGANVLTF
TRBV12-5	.	.	TRBJ1-2	TGTGCTAGTGGTTTGATTTTCAAGGTTATGGGCTATGGCTACACCTTC	CASGLIFKVMGYGYTF
TRBV19	TRBD2	.	TRBJ2-3	TGTGCCGCCGCCGCCGGGACTAGCGGCACAGATACGCAGTATTTT	CAAAAGTSGTDTQYF
TRBV9	.	.	TRBJ1-4	TGTGCCAGCAGCGTTAGTTCCTTGACAGAGTATGAAAAACTGTTTTTT	CASSVSSLTEYEKLFF
TRBV7-7	.	.	TRBJ2-3	TGTGCCAGCAGCTTAGCGCGAGGACCTAGCACAGATACGCAGTATTTT	CASSLARGPSTDTQYF
TRBV2	TRBD1	.	TRBJ2-1	TGTGCCAGCAGAGAGACAGGGAATAAGGATGAGCAGTTCTTC	CASRETGNKDEQFF
TRBV27	.	.	TRBJ1-1	TGTGCCAGCAGTTTAATGATCGGGGGCTCGGGCAACAAAGCTTTCTTT	CASSLMIGGSGNKAFF
TRBV6-5	.	.	TRBJ2-3	TGTGCCAGCAGCCGGGGTCCTAGCACAGATACGCAGTATTTT	CASSRGPSTDTQYF
TRBV29-1	.	.	TRBJ1-4	TGCAGCGTTGGAGCGGACGGTATTGAAAAACTGTTTTTT	CSVGADGIEKLFF
TRBV21-1	.	.	TRBJ1-5	TGTGCCAGCAGCAAAGACAGGGACAGCAATCAGCCCCAGCATTTT	CASSKDRDSNQPQHF
TRBV6-5	.	.	TRBJ2-7	TGTGCCAGTAGTAGGGCGATATTAACCTACGAGCAGTACTTC	CASSRAILTYEQYF
TRBV7-9	TRBD2	.	TRBJ2-2	TGTGCCAGCAGCTATGAAGGACTAGTCCCCGGGGAGCTGTTTTTT	CASSYEGLVPGELFF
TRBV5-1	.	.	TRBJ1-2	TGCGCCAGCAGCTTAGGGACCGACGAATGGTATGGCTACACCTTC	CASSLGTDEWYGYTF
TRBV5-1	TRBD1	.	TRBJ1-1	TGCGCCAGCAGCCCCATCCGGGACAGGGGAGTTGGTACTGAAGCTTTCTTT	CASSPIRDRGVGTEAFF
TRBV6-6	TRBD1	once	TRBJ1-1	TGTGCCAGCAGCAGCCTGCCTGGGGACAGGGACCCTGAAGCTTTCTTT	CASSSLPGDRDPEAFF
TRBV19	.	.	TRBJ1-3	TGTGCCAGTAGCCAACAGGTCTCTGGAAACACCATATATTTT	CASSQQVSGNTIYF
TRBV5-1	.	.	TRBJ1-4	TGCGCCAGCAGCTTGGCTGGGACTGGAGGAGAAAAACTGTTTTTT	CASSLAGTGGEKLFF
TRBV4-3	.	.	TRBJ1-2	TGCGCCAGCAGCCTTGACACAGGAGGCTACACCTTC	CASSLDTGGYTF
TRBV19	.	.	TRBJ1-1	TGTGCCACCTGTTCGGGGAACACTGAAGCTTTCTTT	CATCSGNTEAFF
TRBV4-1	TRBD1	.	TRBJ2-7	TGCGCCAGCAGCTCGGGACAGGGGGCATTGGGGTACGAGCAGTACTTC	CASSSGQGALGYEQYF
TRBV6-5	TRBD2	.	TRBJ2-1	TGTGCCAGCAGTTACCTGTTAGCGGGAGTGGGGAATGAGCAGTTCTTC	CASSYLLAGVGNEQFF
TRBV2	.	.	TRBJ1-5	TGTGCCAGCCTTGCGGGAAATAGCAATCAGCCCCAGCATTTT	CASLAGNSNQPQHF
TRBV4-3	TRBD1	once	TRBJ1-5	TGCGCCAGCAGCCAAGATTGGACAGGGTCCCAGCCCCAGCATTTT	CASSQDWTGSQPQHF
TRBV5-1	.	.	TRBJ2-1	TGCGCCAGCAGCTTGGGGCAGGGATTCTATGAGCAGTTCTTC	CASSLGQGFYEQFF
TRBV6-1	.	.	TRBJ1-5	TGTGCCAGCAGTGTATCGGGACCGATCAATCAGCCCCAGCATTTT	CASSVSGPINQPQHF
TRBV5-4	.	.	TRBJ2-3	TGTGCCAGCAGCTTGTTTCGGCGCGGGGTTAGCACAGATACGCAGTATTTT	CASSLFRRGVSTDTQYF
TRBV18	.	.	TRBJ1-4	TGTGCCAGCTCACCACGGTCACTCCGGGGGGAAAAACTGTTTTTT	CASSPRSLRGEKLFF
TRBV7-2	.	.	TRBJ2-7	TGTGCCAGCAGCTTAGCTTTCGGCAGGGCCGACGAGCAGTACTTC	CASSLAFGRADEQYF
TRBV18	.	.	TRBJ1-3	TGTGCCAGCTCATCAGGGCTCGTCGGGATATATTTT	CASSSGLVGIYF
TRBV28	.	.	TRBJ2-7	TGTGCCAGCAGTTCCCCCAGCACGAGGTCGTACTTC	CASSSPSTRSYF
TRBV7-2	.	.	TRBJ2-7	TGTGCCAGCAGCTTAGACGGGACGACCTCCTACGAGCAGTACTTC	CASSLDGTTSYEQYF
TRBV6-6	TRBD1	.	TRBJ2-2	TGTGCCTCCTCCTTCCGGGACAGACTCACCGGGGAGCTGTTTTTT	CASSFRDRLTGELFF
TRBV7-9	.	.	TRBJ2-7	TGTGCCAGCAGCCGAAGGTTCTACGAGCAGTACTTC	CASSRRFYEQYF
TRBV7-9	.	.	TRBJ2-1	TGTGCCAGCAGCATGGGTCCTCCCGAGGGGCTCTTC	CASSMGPPEGLF
TRBV27	.	.	TRBJ2-2	TGTGCCAGCAGTTTCTTGACGGGATCAGGCACCGGGGAGCTGTTTTTT	CASSFLTGSGTGELFF
TRBV27	.	.	TRBJ2-7	TGTGCCAGCAGTTTATCCCGCGGACGGGGCCGGGAGCAGTACTTC	CASSLSRGRGREQYF
TRBV30	.	.	TRBJ2-7	TGTGCCTGGAGTGTCACTTCGGCTGAGCAGTACTTC	CAWSVTSAEQYF
TRBV7-8	.	.	TRBJ2-4	TGTGCCAGCAGCTTAGTGGGCAGGGGAAACATTCAGTACTTC	CASSLVGRGNIQYF
TRBV5-6	TRBD2	once	TRBJ2-7	TGTGCCAGCAGCTCGGGCGGGGGTTCCTACGAGCAGTACTTC	CASSSGGGSYEQYF
TRBV7-9	.	.	TRBJ1-1	TGTGCCAGCAGCTTAGATAGGGGTAACACTGAAGCTTTCTTT	CASSLDRGNTEAFF
TRBV14	.	.	TRBJ2-7	TGTGCCAGCAGCCGGGGATTGGGGGCCGCCTACGAGCAGTACTTC	CASSRGLGAAYEQYF
TRBV10-2	TRBD2	once	TRBJ2-3	TGCGCCAGCAGTGAGGTTCCAGCGGGGTTTAGCACAGATACGCAGTATTTT	CASSEVPAGFSTDTQYF
TRBV7-2	TRBD2	.	TRBJ2-7	TGTGCCAGCAGCCCTGGGGCGGGGGGAGGTAACTACGAGCAGTACTTC	CASSPGAGGGNYEQYF
TRBV4-1	.	.	TRBJ2-6	TGCGCCAGCAGCCAAGATGAGGGGACTGGGGCCAACGTCCTGACTTTC	CASSQDEGTGANVLTF
TRBV7-3	.	.	TRBJ2-4	TGTGCCAGCAGCGTGGATCTCCGGGGCATTCAGTACTTC	CASSVDLRGIQYF
TRBV5-6	.	once	TRBJ1-3	TGTGCCAGCAGCTTGGCGGAGGCAGCCCTTACCTACTCTGGAAACACCATATATTTT	CASSLAEAALTYSGNTIYF